This T cell receptor beta chain came from a study of post-analysis software for immune sequencing data. Study observations and caveats: Significantly lower normalized Chao1 diversity was found in patients with multiple sclerosis relative to controls. Among a handful of TRBV segments more frequent in patients than controls were TRBV5-6, TRBV5-1 and TRBV20-1. Those samples that were prepared in the same batch co-clustered strongly by F measure.

Points on this clonotype: Its matching antigen is unknown.

Every TCR beta cDNA library bore unique molecular identifiers. There were roughly 0.95 to 10 million T cells, and about 500,000 cDNA molecules came from them. TCRdb itself ran the PCR reads through MiXCR, one entry per CDR3 protein. The sample includes around 400,000 distinct CDR3 sequences, about 39% of them seen just once. This CDR3 spans 15 amino acids. Germline CDR1 is SGHTA and CDR2 is FQGTGA. V gave up 2 bases and J gave up 5 bases; unmatched junction bases: 6. Sequenced material: blood. The J gene is TRBJ2-3, the V gene TRBV7-3, with 8 positions matching TRBD1. The TCR sequence derives from a girl aged 2 to 10 with multiple sclerosis. The CDR3 bases are TGTGCCAGCAGCTTAGTCAGGACAGGGTTAGATACGCAGTATTTT. It is translated as CASSLVRTGLDTQYF.